The clone carrying this TCR beta chain was seen ten or more times. This specimen belongs to a study of neurological immune-mediated disorders. TCRdb reprocessed the 5' RACE reads via MiXCR and lists one record per CDR3 protein. The table has tens of thousands of distinct CDR3 sequences, under 13% seen once. The CDR3 spans 13 residues. CDR1 is SEHNR, CDR2 FQNEAQ, per germline (reference sequence). V shed 5 bases and J shed 4 bases, with 10 bases lying between them. The TCR comes from a man aged 65-85 years with HTLV-1-associated myelopathy (HAM/TSP). The genes are TRBV7-9 and TRBJ2-3; either TRBD1 or TRBD2 may supply D (5 bases each). The sequenced material came from PBMCs. The CDR3 bases are TGTGCCAGCAGCCCCCGGGGCCCAGATACGCAGTATTTT. Its protein product is CASSPRGPDTQYF.